Included here is one T cell receptor (beta chain) sequence, with context. The target antigen is unknown. This CDR3 contains 15 residues. Germline V gives CDR1 MGHDK, CDR2 SYGVNS. V gave up 3 bases and J gave up 5 bases, with 16 bases separating them. This record comes from a study of T-cell memory formation after mild COVID-19. TCRdb processed the 5' RACE reads anew with MiXCR; each CDR3 protein has one entry. The data show roughly 550,000 distinct CDR3 sequences, about a fifth seen once. General study results and limits: Contracting clones, day 15 to 85, had balanced CD4/CD8, and later expanders favored CD4+. Pre-infection memory harbored some responding clones, suggesting cross-reactive memory joined.

The sample taken for sequencing was PBMCs or a T cell subset sorted from them (not recorded which). V gene TRBV25-1 combines with J gene TRBJ2-5, with D possibly matching TRBD1 (6 bases). The source of this sequence is an adult woman who had mild COVID-19 (a few samples of this study predate the infection). Cell type and time point are not known. The CDR3 DNA reads as TGTGCCAGCAGTGACCGGGGCAGGGGTGGGGAGACCCAGTACTTC. Its translation: CASSDRGRGGETQYF.